The 15 T cell receptor beta chains presented below share a single source sample, sequenced in a study of cytotoxic CD8 clonotypes in ibrutinib-treated CLL. The repertoire was sequenced with immunoSEQ multiplex PCR; TCRdb's copy has only in-frame clones and lacks some. The sample carries some 300,000 clones, around four fifths recorded once. The sequences come from PBMCs, collected before ibrutinib treatment. The receptors here all came from a human donor with chronic lymphocytic leukemia.

This chain links TRBV20-1 with TRBJ2-7, with D possibly being TRBD1 or TRBD2 (5 bases each). V was cut by 5 bases and J by 4 bases, with 9 bases left in between. The V gene's germline CDR1 is DFQATT and CDR2 SNEGSKA (reference sequence). This CDR3 is built from 11 residues. CDR3 residues: CSAGGLYEQYF. The CDR3 coding sequence is TGCAGTGCTGGGGGTCTATACGAGCAGTACTTC.

This clone was picked up one time. The chain has TRBV12-5 and TRBJ1-3, with a weak D call TRBD1 (5 bases). The CDR3 runs to 17 residues. Trimming took 3 bases from V and 0 from J, leaving 15 bases between them. Germline CDR1 and CDR2: LGHNT and FRNRAP. The CDR3 bases are TGTGCTAGTGGTTTTCTCGCAGGGAACCGCTCTGGAAACACCATATATTTT. Amino acids: CASGFLAGNRSGNTIYF.

The J gene is TRBJ1-1, the V gene TRBV29-1; D gene uncertain. The ends were cut back, 3 bases at V and 0 bases at J, with 5 bases in the middle. The CDR3 covers 12 residues. Germline CDR1 and CDR2: SQVTM and ANQGSEA. CDR3 protein: CSVEGLNTEAFF. The CDR3 nucleotides are TGCAGCGTTGAGGGTTTGAACACTGAAGCTTTCTTT.

The V call is TRBV5-4, the J call TRBJ1-1; D is perhaps TRBD1 (5 bases). Trimming cost V 3 bases and J 1 base, with 16 bases left between them. Germline loops: CDR1 SGHNT, CDR2 YYREEE (reference sequence). This CDR3 is built from 16 residues. The CDR3 spells CASSYGKGQANTEAFF. In DNA form, the CDR3 reads TGTGCCAGCAGCTACGGGAAGGGGCAGGCGAACACTGAAGCTTTCTTT.

The rearrangement joins TRBV4-3 to TRBJ2-7, with 7 nucleotides matching TRBD2. This CDR3 comprises 20 residues. The junction had 23 bases not matched to a gene; V was cut back by 1 base and J by 5 bases. CDR1 and CDR2 (germline): LGHNA, YSLEER. Written as DNA, the CDR3 is TGCGCCAGCAGCCAAGCCTTAGGGGATTGGCCGGGACTAACCTTCGACGAGCAGTACTTC. It specifies CASSQALGDWPGLTFDEQYF.

The chain has TRBV7-3 and TRBJ1-1, with TRBD1 identical over 8 bases. Germline V gene sequence: CDR1 SGHTA, CDR2 FQGTGA. The CDR3 loop spans 13 amino acids. V lost 5 bases to trimming and J lost 4 bases; unmatched junction nucleotides: 3. The CDR3 is CASSGTGGTEAFF. CDR3 nucleotides: TGTGCCAGCAGCGGAACAGGGGGCACTGAAGCTTTCTTT.

This chain connects TRBV5-1 to TRBJ2-7, with D uncertain. Germline lookup yields CDR1 SGHRS and CDR2 YFSETQ. The CDR3 loop spans 14 amino acids. The V end was cut by 0 bases, the J end by 7 bases, with 14 bases between. CDR3 amino acids: CASSLEAALVEQYF. In DNA, the CDR3 is TGCGCCAGCAGCTTGGAGGCAGCCCTCGTGGAGCAGTACTTC.

V gene TRBV5-4 combines with J gene TRBJ2-1, with 9 bases matching TRBD2. Germline V gene data show CDR1 as SGHNT and CDR2 as YYREEE (reference sequence). This CDR3 comprises 15 residues. With 0 bases clipped from V and 5 bases from J, the junction kept 3 bases outside the gene matches. Here the CDR3 DNA reads TGTGCCAGCAGCTTGGGACTAGCGGACCACAATGAGCAGTTCTTC. This sequence encodes CASSLGLADHNEQFF.

This clone was counted only a few times. The chain uses TRBV14 and TRBJ2-7, with D possibly being TRBD2 (7 bases). The CDR3 contains 14 residues. Germline CDR1 is SGHDN and CDR2 is FVKESK. The ends were cut back, 4 bases at V and 1 base at J, with 11 bases in the middle. The CDR3 DNA is TGTGCCAGCAGCCGCGGGGGCGGTTCCTACGAGCAGTACTTC. Its protein is CASSRGGGSYEQYF.

This chain links TRBV5-1 with TRBJ2-1; maybe TRBD1 (5 bases). The germline V and J ends were trimmed by 1 base and 9 bases, with 17 bases remaining between them. Germline V gene sequence: CDR1 SGHRS, CDR2 YFSETQ. The length of the CDR3 is 15 residues. CDR3 sequence (DNA): TGCGCCAGCAGCTTGCATCAGGGATCGATAGGTGAGCAGTTCTTC. It is translated as CASSLHQGSIGEQFF. The complete variable domain, with remaining parts taken from reference TRBV5-1 and TRBJ2-1, reads KAGVTQTPRYLIKTRGQQVTLSCSPISGHRSVSWYQQTPGQGLQFLFEYFSETQRNKGNFPGRFSGRQFSNSRSEMNVSTLELGDSALYLCASSLHQGSIGEQFFGPGTRLTVL.

The V and J genes are TRBV28 and TRBJ2-7; D possibly corresponds to TRBD1 (5 bases). V lost 6 bases and J lost 6, with 12 bases in between. Germline V gene lookup returns CDR1 MDHEN and CDR2 SYDVKM. The CDR3 consists of 12 residues. The CDR3 here is CASSLQASEQYF. The CDR3 DNA sequence: TGTGCCAGCAGCTTACAGGCAAGCGAGCAGTACTTC.

The chain uses TRBV4-1 and TRBJ2-1, with unresolved D. CDR3 size: 13 residues. Trimming left V 2 bases short and J 5 bases short, with 7 bases between. The germline V gene has CDR1 MGHRA and CDR2 YSYEKL. CDR3 nucleotide sequence: TGCGCCAGCAGCCAAAGTACACACAATGAGCAGTTCTTC. This sequence encodes CASSQSTHNEQFF.

This chain links TRBV5-6 with TRBJ1-1; D is possibly TRBD1 (5 bases). CDR3 length: 14 amino acids. The V gene lost 1 base and the J gene lost 2 bases, with 9 bases spanning the gap. Germline CDR1 SGHDT, CDR2 YYEEEE. This chain's CDR3 is CASSLFQGNTEAFF. CDR3 nucleotides: TGTGCCAGCAGCTTGTTTCAGGGCAACACTGAAGCTTTCTTT.

The chain couples TRBV11-3 to TRBJ2-3; tentative D call: TRBD1 (6 bases). Trimming took 4 bases from V and 9 from J, leaving 23 bases between them. The CDR3 length is 16 residues. Germline CDR1 is SGHNT and CDR2 is YENEEA. The CDR3, as DNA: TGTGCCAGCAGCTCCACCCCTCGACAGGTTGGTATGACGCAGTATTTT. This codes for CASSSTPRQVGMTQYF.

The chain is built from TRBV9 and TRBJ2-2, with TRBD2 identical over 11 bases. Germline values: CDR1 SGDLS, CDR2 YYNGEE. V lost 4 bases, J lost 2 bases, and 1 base stayed unmatched. The CDR3 consists of 15 residues. The CDR3 spells CASSRLAGNTGELFF. CDR3 in DNA: TGTGCCAGCAGCCGACTAGCGGGAAACACCGGGGAGCTGTTTTTT.